The TCR beta chain described here comes from a study of cytomegalovirus exposure and HLA in healthy donors. Study results and limitations: Presence/absence analyses rested on an assumption that sequencing depth was roughly uniform across donors.

V lost 4 bases, J lost 6 bases, and 15 bases stayed unmatched. Germline V lookup: CDR1 SEHNR, CDR2 FQNEAQ (reference sequence). The CDR3 runs to 16 residues. About this clone itself: Its cognate antigen is unknown.

In the PCR, 60 Vbeta and 13 Jbeta primers were used. Produced via immunoSEQ multiplex PCR; TCRdb's table is partial and in-frame only. The table shows approximately 170,000 clones, with roughly 85% occurring only once. The sequence was obtained from a man aged 18 to 30 in good health and CMV-seropositive. The chain employs TRBV7-9 and TRBJ2-7, with TRBD2 matching 7 bases. Sequencing was done on a sample of PBMCs. CDR3 DNA: TGTGCCAGCAGCTCCCCGCTGGGGTGGGGGGGGAGCGAGCAGTACTTC. The encoded protein is CASSSPLGWGGSEQYF.